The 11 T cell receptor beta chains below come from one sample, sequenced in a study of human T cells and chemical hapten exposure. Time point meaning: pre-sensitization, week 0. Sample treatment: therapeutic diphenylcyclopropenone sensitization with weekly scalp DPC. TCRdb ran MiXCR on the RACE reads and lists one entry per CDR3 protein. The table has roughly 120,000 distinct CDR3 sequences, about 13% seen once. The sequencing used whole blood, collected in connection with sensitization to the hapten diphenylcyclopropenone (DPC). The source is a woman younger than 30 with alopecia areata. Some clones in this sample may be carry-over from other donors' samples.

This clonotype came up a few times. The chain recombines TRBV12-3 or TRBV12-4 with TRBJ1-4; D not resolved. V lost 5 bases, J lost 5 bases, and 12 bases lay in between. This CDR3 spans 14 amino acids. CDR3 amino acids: CASSRHSANEKLFF. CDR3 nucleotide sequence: TGTGCCAGCAGTAGGCACAGTGCCAATGAAAAACTGTTTTTT.

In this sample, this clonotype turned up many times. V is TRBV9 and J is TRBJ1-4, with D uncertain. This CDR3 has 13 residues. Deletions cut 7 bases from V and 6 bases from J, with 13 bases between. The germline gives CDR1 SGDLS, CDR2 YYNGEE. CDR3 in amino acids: CASGRMGDEKLFF. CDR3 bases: TGTGCCAGCGGGCGGATGGGCGATGAAAAACTGTTTTTT.

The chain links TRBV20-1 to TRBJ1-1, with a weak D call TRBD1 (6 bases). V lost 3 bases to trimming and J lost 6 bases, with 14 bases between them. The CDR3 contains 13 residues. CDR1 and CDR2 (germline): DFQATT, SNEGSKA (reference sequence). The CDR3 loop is CSASRGAGAEAFF. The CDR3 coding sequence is TGCAGTGCTAGCCGGGGGGCCGGGGCTGAAGCTTTCTTT.

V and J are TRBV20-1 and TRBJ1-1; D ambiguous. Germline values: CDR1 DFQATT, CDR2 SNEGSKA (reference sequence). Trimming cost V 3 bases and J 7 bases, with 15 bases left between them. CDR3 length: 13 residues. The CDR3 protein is CSARVDGPIEAFF. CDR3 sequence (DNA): TGCAGTGCTAGGGTGGACGGGCCGATTGAAGCTTTCTTT.

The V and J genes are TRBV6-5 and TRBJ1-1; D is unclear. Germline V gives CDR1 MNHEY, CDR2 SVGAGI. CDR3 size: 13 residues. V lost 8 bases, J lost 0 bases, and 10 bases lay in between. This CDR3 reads CASGRYMNTEAFF. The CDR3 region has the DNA TGTGCCAGCGGACGCTATATGAACACTGAAGCTTTCTTT.

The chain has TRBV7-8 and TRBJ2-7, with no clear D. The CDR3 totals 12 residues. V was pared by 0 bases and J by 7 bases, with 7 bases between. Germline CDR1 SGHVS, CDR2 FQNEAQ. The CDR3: CASSLASWEQYF. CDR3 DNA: TGTGCCAGCAGCTTAGCCAGCTGGGAGCAGTACTTC. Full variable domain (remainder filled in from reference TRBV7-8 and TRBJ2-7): GAGVSQSPRYKVAKRGQDVALRCDPISGHVSLFWYQQALGQGPEFLTYFQNEAQLDKSGLPSDRFFAERPEGSVSTLKIQRTQQEDSAVYLCASSLASWEQYFGPGTRLTVT.

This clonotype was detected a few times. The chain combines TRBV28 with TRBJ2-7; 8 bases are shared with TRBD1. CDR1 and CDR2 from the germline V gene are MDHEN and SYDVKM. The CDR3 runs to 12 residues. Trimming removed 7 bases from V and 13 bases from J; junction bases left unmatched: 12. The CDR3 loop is CASTTSGTGYYF. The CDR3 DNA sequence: TGTGCCAGCACCACTTCCGGGACAGGATACTACTTC.

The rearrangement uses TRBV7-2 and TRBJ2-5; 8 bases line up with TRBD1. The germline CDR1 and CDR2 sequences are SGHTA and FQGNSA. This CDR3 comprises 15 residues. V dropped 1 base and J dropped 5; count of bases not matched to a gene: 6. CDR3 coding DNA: TGTGCCAGCAGCTTAGTGGCAGGGGGCAGGGAGACCCAGTACTTC. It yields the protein CASSLVAGGRETQYF.

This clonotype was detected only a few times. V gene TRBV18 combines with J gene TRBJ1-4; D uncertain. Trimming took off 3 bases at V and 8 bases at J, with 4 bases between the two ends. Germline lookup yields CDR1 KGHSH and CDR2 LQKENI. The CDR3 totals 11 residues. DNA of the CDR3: TGTGCCAGCTCACCGGAAGAAAAACTGTTTTTT. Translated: CASSPEEKLFF. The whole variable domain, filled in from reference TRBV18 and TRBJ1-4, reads NAGVMQNPRHLVRRRGQEARLRCSPMKGHSHVYWYRQLPEEGLKFMVYLQKENIIDESGMPKERFSAEFPKEGPSILRIQQVVRGDSAAYFCASSPEEKLFFGSGTQLSVL.

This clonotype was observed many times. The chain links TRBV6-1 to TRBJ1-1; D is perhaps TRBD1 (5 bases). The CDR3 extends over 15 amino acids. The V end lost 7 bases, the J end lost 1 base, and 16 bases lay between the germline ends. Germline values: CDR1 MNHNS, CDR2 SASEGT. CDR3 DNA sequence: TGTGCCAGCATGAGGCCGAGCGGGGGGAACACTGAAGCTTTCTTT. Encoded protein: CASMRPSGGNTEAFF.

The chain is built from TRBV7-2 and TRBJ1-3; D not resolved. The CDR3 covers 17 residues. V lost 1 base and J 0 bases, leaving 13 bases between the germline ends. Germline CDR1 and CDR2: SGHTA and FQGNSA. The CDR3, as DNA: TGTGCCAGCAGCTTAGTGCGGATCGCAAGCTCTGGAAACACCATATATTTT. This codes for CASSLVRIASSGNTIYF. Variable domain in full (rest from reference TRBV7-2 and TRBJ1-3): GAGVSQSPSNKVTEKGKDVELRCDPISGHTALYWYRQSLGQGLEFLIYFQGNSAPDKSGLPSDRFSAERTGGSVSTLTIQRTQQEDSAVYLCASSLVRIASSGNTIYFGEGSWLTVV.